Shown below are 21 T cell receptor beta chains from a single sample sequenced in a study of T cells in severe cutaneous drug reactions. The donors had carbamazepine-induced Stevens-Johnson syndrome or toxic epidermal necrolysis. The iRepertoire multiplex PCR system with TCR subtype-specific primers built both bulk and single-cell libraries. From its re-call of the multiplex PCR reads, TCRdb lists each CDR3 protein once, without DNA. The ten top clones account for just under 7.5%, within a sample of 20,000 to 25,000 distinct CDR3 sequences. Source material: PBMCs. The receptors derive from a human donor with toxic epidermal necrolysis, a severe cutaneous drug reaction.

J is TRBJ1-5 and V is TRBV4-3; TCRdb picks TRBD1, but there is no DNA to check that call. The CDR3 is 15 amino acids. CDR1 is LGHNA and CDR2 is YSLEER in the germline V gene. This CDR3 reads CASSQQVGGNQPQHF.

The chain links TRBV19 to TRBJ2-1; the TRBD2 assignment by TCRdb is unverifiable without DNA. Germline CDR1 and CDR2: LNHDA and SQIVND (reference sequence). CDR3 size: 14 residues. This CDR3 reads CASSWGLTSGEQFF.

The chain recombines TRBV7-9 with TRBJ2-7; TCRdb's D gene call, TRBD1, goes unchecked for lack of DNA. This CDR3 contains 14 residues. The V gene's germline CDR1 is SEHNR and CDR2 FQNEAQ (reference sequence). Here the CDR3 reads CASSLDAGVYEQYF.

V and J are TRBV28 and TRBJ2-5; the D gene TCRdb calls, TRBD1, cannot be checked with no DNA. The CDR3 covers 17 residues. The germline CDR1 and CDR2 sequences are MDHEN and SYDVKM. The CDR3 loop is CASSRNLRVAVEETQYF.

CDR3 loop: CASSLRDRDYEQYF. This chain links TRBV4-1 with TRBJ2-7; absent DNA, TCRdb's TRBD1 call cannot be checked. The CDR3 is 14 residues long. Looked up from germline, CDR1 is MGHRA and CDR2 is YSYEKL.

The chain joins TRBV29-1 to TRBJ1-4. Germline V gene sequence: CDR1 SQVTM, CDR2 ANQGSEA. This CDR3 has 15 amino acids. CDR3 residues: CSVVPMVGANEKLFF.

The chain recombines TRBV5-4 with TRBJ2-7. CDR1 is SGHNT and CDR2 is YYREEE in the germline V gene (reference sequence). This CDR3 has 15 residues. The CDR3 here is CASSLVAGDSYEQYF.

The chain employs TRBV27 and TRBJ2-1. The CDR3 extends over 19 amino acids. CDR1 MNHEY and CDR2 SMNVEV come from the germline V gene (reference sequence). The CDR3 spells CASSLGLLLAISTYNEQFF.

The V and J genes are TRBV28 and TRBJ1-5; TCRdb returns TRBD1, unconfirmable since there is no DNA. The CDR3 runs 17 residues. The germline gives CDR1 MDHEN, CDR2 SYDVKM. The CDR3: CASTRWGFGGVGQPQHF.

This rearrangement joins TRBV6-5 to TRBJ2-5; without DNA, the TCRdb call of TRBD1 cannot be checked. The germline gives CDR1 MNHEY, CDR2 SVGAGI. The CDR3 loop spans 17 amino acids. CDR3: CASSYSGGNPKWETQYF.

The V call is TRBV19, the J call TRBJ2-1; lacking DNA, the TRBD1 call made by TCRdb goes unchecked. Looked up from germline, CDR1 is LNHDA and CDR2 is SQIVND (reference sequence). CDR3 length: 15 residues. The CDR3: CASSIFSGEPYEQFF.

The rearrangement uses TRBV12-3 or TRBV12-4 and TRBJ2-2; with no DNA, the TCRdb D assignment of TRBD1 cannot be verified. CDR3 length: 16 residues. CDR3 in amino acids: CASSYLSGANTGELFF.

V gene TRBV9 combines with J gene TRBJ2-1; as DNA is missing, the TRBD1 call by TCRdb cannot be tested. CDR1 and CDR2 (germline): SGDLS, YYNGEE. CDR3 length: 14 amino acids. CDR3 loop: CASTRTPGDNEQFF.

The chain couples TRBV29-1 to TRBJ2-5; TCRdb's assignment of TRBD1 cannot be checked, as there is no DNA. Germline CDR1 and CDR2: SQVTM and ANQGSEA. There are 13 residues in the CDR3. CDR3: CSVDQGLGETQYF.

CDR3 in amino acids: CASRNSLAGGADTQYF. The chain combines TRBV11-2 with TRBJ2-3; TCRdb designates TRBD2, a call that cannot be tested without DNA. The CDR3 runs 16 residues. The V gene's germline CDR1 is SGHAT and CDR2 FQNNGV.

The rearrangement uses TRBV20-1 and TRBJ2-5; without DNA, the TCRdb call of TRBD2 cannot be checked. Per the germline V gene, CDR1 is DFQATT and CDR2 is SNEGSKA (reference sequence). The CDR3 has 13 residues. This chain's CDR3 is CSAGGGTQETQYF.

The rearrangement links TRBV27 to TRBJ2-1; TCRdb designates TRBD1, a call that cannot be tested without DNA. CDR1 and CDR2 (germline): MNHEY, SMNVEV (reference sequence). The CDR3 runs to 15 residues. The CDR3 loop is CASSFQPPSYNEQFF.

The chain has TRBV7-9 and TRBJ2-7; TCRdb proposes TRBD2, but this gene call is untestable without DNA. Germline V CDR1 and CDR2: SEHNR, FQNEAQ (reference sequence). This CDR3 has 15 residues. This CDR3 is CASSFIRAEAYEQYF.

The J gene is TRBJ1-1, the V gene TRBV7-9; absent DNA, TCRdb's TRBD1 call cannot be checked. The CDR3 spans 15 residues. Germline CDR1 is SEHNR and CDR2 is FQNEAQ (reference sequence). The CDR3: CASSLRPGLNTEAFF.

This rearrangement joins TRBV2 to TRBJ2-2; no DNA is available, so the TRBD2 call from TCRdb remains unchecked. The CDR3 is 16 residues long. Germline loops: CDR1 SNHLY, CDR2 FYNNEI. CDR3 protein: CASREGPGLNTGELFF.

The V call is TRBV7-2, the J call TRBJ2-7. The length of the CDR3 is 14 residues. Looked up from germline, CDR1 is SGHTA and CDR2 is FQGNSA. The CDR3 protein is CASSLVESSYEQYF.